Shown below are 18 T cell receptor beta chains from a single sample sequenced in a study of tumor and adjacent non-tumor tissue in lung cancer. The library came from three nested PCR rounds adapted from ARM-PCR protocols. TCRdb passed the multiplex PCR reads through MiXCR, listing each CDR3 protein once. The sample lists 75,000 to 95,000 distinct CDR3 sequences, about 67% occurring once. No cell sorting was done before RNA was extracted from the tissue. Sequenced input: lung tumor tissue. The receptor source for this set is a man in his 60s with non-small cell lung cancer.

As to this clonotype: Sequence at one end of the junction differs from germline and may be a read error. This chain joins TRBV20-1 and TRBJ1-6, with D tentatively TRBD1 (5 bases). CDR3 length: 14 residues. Germline CDR1 DFQATT, CDR2 SNEGSKA (reference sequence). CDR3 sequence: CSARLPGPIVALHF. The CDR3 region has the DNA TGCAGTGCTAGACTCCCAGGGCCGATCGTCGCCCTCCATTTT.

This clonotype was counted a few times. This is likely a read error, given that the CDR3 carries no conserved phenylalanine or tryptophan at its end. The limits of the CDR3 on the DNA are not certain, so only TCRdb's listed CDR3 is given. J is TRBJ2-1 and V is TRBV4-3. Germline CDR1 LGHNA, CDR2 YSLEER. Counting both end residues, the CDR3 totals 14 amino acids. This CDR3 reads CASSQDMRNNERFL.

This clonotype showed up just once. At one of its ends the junction is not consistent with the germline gene, which may arise from a read error. CDR3 in DNA: TGTGTCATCAGTGAGCCCCCAATTTCTTATGGCTACACCTTC. Its translation: CVISEPPISYGYTF. This chain joins TRBV10-3 and TRBJ1-2, with D uncertain. Germline V lookup: CDR1 ENHRY, CDR2 SYGVKD. The CDR3 has 14 residues.

Concerning this clonotype itself: The conserved phenylalanine or tryptophan normally closing the CDR3 is absent here, so this likely arose from a read error. This chain connects TRBV11-1 to TRBJ2-5; D might be TRBD1 (6 bases). This CDR3 region has 15 residues. Germline V gene data show CDR1 as SGHAT and CDR2 as FQDESV (reference sequence). This chain's CDR3 is CASSEDRLGHEIQYL. CDR3 bases: TGTGCCAGCAGCGAAGACAGGTTGGGCCATGAGATCCAGTACCTC.

Worth noting for this clonotype: With a much larger clone just one base away, this may be a read error. The chain is built from TRBV7-9 and TRBJ1-2; D not certain. V was cut by 9 bases and J by 0 bases, with 20 bases left in between. The CDR3 length is 16 residues. Germline V gene lookup returns CDR1 SEHNR and CDR2 FQNEAQ (reference sequence). The CDR3, as DNA: TGTGCCAGTACCGGAGTGTTGGGCCTAGCTAACTATGGCTACACCTTC. Amino acids: CASTGVLGLANYGYTF. Supplemented by reference TRBV7-9 and TRBJ1-2, the full variable domain reads DTGVSQNPRHKITKRGQNVTFRCDPISEHNRLYWYRQTLGQGPEFLTYFQNEAQLEKSRLLSDRFSAERPKGSFSTLEIQRTEQGDSAMYLCASTGVLGLANYGYTFGSGTRLTVV.

A note on this clonotype: The junction departs from the called germline gene at one end, perhaps through a read error. V and J are TRBV11-2 and TRBJ2-1; D is perhaps TRBD2 (6 bases). This CDR3 region has 15 residues. CDR1 and CDR2 (germline): SGHAT, FQNNGV. This CDR3 reads CASGPHRGMRDEQLF. CDR3 nucleotides: TGTGCCAGCGGCCCGCACCGCGGGATGAGGGATGAGCAGCTCTTC.

At least ten counts were recorded for this clonotype. The chain is built from TRBV6-6 and TRBJ2-1; no firm D call. The CDR3 runs 14 residues. The germline V gene has CDR1 MNHNY and CDR2 SVGAGI (reference sequence). Trimming removed 6 bases at V and 5 bases at J, with 14 bases between. The CDR3 bases are TGTGCCAGCAGGAAACAAGGGTCCGACAATGAGCAGTTCTTC. Its translation is CASRKQGSDNEQFF.

Details on this clonotype: At one of its ends the junction is not consistent with the germline gene, which may arise from a read error. The rearrangement uses TRBV4-1 and TRBJ2-4; D unclear. The CDR3 covers 18 residues. Germline V lookup: CDR1 MGHRA, CDR2 YSYEKL. In DNA, the CDR3 is TGCGCCAGCGGCCAAGCAATGACCGAATCCATAGCCAGAAACATTCAGTACTTC. Encoded protein: CASGQAMTESIARNIQYF.

Of note for this clonotype: The junction departs from the called germline gene at one end, perhaps through a read error. The rearrangement links TRBV11-2 to TRBJ2-2, with TRBD2 matching over 14 bases. Germline loops: CDR1 SGHAT, CDR2 FQNNGV. The CDR3 has 18 residues. CDR3 sequence reads: CTSSLGLAGATNTRELFF. The CDR3 DNA sequence: TGTACCAGCAGCTTGGGACTAGCGGGAGCGACGAACACCCGGGAGCTGTTTTTT.

This chain connects TRBV20-1 to TRBJ2-1; TRBD1 is a possible D gene (6 bases). The V and J ends lost 0 bases and 14 bases respectively, with 17 bases between them. This CDR3 has 13 amino acids. Germline V gene sequence: CDR1 DFQATT, CDR2 SNEGSKA (reference sequence). In DNA form, the CDR3 reads TGCAGTGCTAGAGAGACTCAACAGGGTGATGAGTTCTTC. Its protein product is CSARETQQGDEFF.

On this clonotype itself: Germline is not matched at one junction end, which may reflect a read error. The chain combines TRBV6-1 with TRBJ1-4; 7 nucleotides agree with TRBD1. The CDR3 consists of 13 residues. Per germline, CDR1 MNHNS and CDR2 SASEGT. This chain's CDR3 is CPSSGQANEKLFF. CDR3 nucleotide sequence: TGTCCCAGCAGTGGACAGGCTAATGAGAAACTGTTTTTT.

As regards this clonotype: The junction departs from the called germline gene at one end, perhaps through a read error. The gene calls are TRBV28 and TRBJ1-5, with D unclear. The CDR3 has 14 residues. Germline V CDR1 and CDR2: MDHEN, SYDVKM. The CDR3 DNA reads as TGTGCCAGCAGTTTATTGTGTAACAATCAGTCCCAGCATTTT. It specifies CASSLLCNNQSQHF.

A word on this clonotype: A much larger clone is a single base away; this may be a read error. This rearrangement joins TRBV6-1 to TRBJ2-2; D might be TRBD1 (5 bases). The CDR3 extends over 16 amino acids. The V end lost 2 bases, the J end lost 0 bases, and 10 bases lay between the germline ends. Germline V gene lookup returns CDR1 MNHNS and CDR2 SASEGT. DNA for the CDR3: TGTGCCAGCAGTGAAATCTCAGGGACGAACACCGGGGAGCTGTTTTTT. Residues: CASSEISGTNTGELFF.

This clonotype was seen a handful of times. With a much larger clone just one base away, this may be a read error. J is TRBJ1-1 and V is TRBV10-3; D gene uncertain. CDR1 ENHRY and CDR2 SYGVKD come from the germline V gene. The CDR3 has 13 residues. The CDR3 region is CTISESLNTEAFF. The CDR3 DNA is TGTACCATCAGTGAGTCCTTGAACACTGAAGCTTTCTTT.

In the case of this clonotype: With a much larger clone just one base away, this may be a read error. The chain has TRBV5-4 and TRBJ2-1; the D gene is possibly TRBD1 (6 bases). Looked up from germline, CDR1 is SGHNT and CDR2 is YYREEE (reference sequence). This CDR3 is built from 15 residues. The CDR3 spells CVSSFGGRVGNEQFF. The CDR3, as DNA: TGTGTCAGCAGCTTTGGGGGCAGGGTGGGGAATGAGCAGTTCTTC.

This clonotype was seen repeatedly, ten times or more. The rearrangement uses TRBV12-3 or TRBV12-4 and TRBJ2-5, with a possible D match to TRBD1 (5 bases). The length of the CDR3 is 14 residues. V lost 7 bases to trimming and J lost 3 bases, with 15 bases between them. The CDR3 DNA reads as TGTGCCAGCAAGCGCTCTTGGGGCGAAGAGACCCAGTACTTC. It is translated as CASKRSWGEETQYF.

The sample holds a few counts of this clonotype. The junction shows a germline mismatch at one end, possibly a read error. The chain couples TRBV28 to TRBJ2-7, with a possible D match to TRBD2 (5 bases). Germline assignment: CDR1 MDHEN and CDR2 SYDVKM. The CDR3 length is 12 residues. This chain's CDR3 is CTSSDTADEQYF. In DNA form, the CDR3 reads TGTACCAGCAGTGATACAGCGGACGAGCAGTACTTC. The whole variable domain, filled in from reference TRBV28 and TRBJ2-7, reads DVKVTQSSRYLVKRTGEKVFLECVQDMDHENMFWYRQDPGLGLRLIYFSYDVKMKEKGDIPEGYSVSREKKERFSLILESASTNQTSMYLCTSSDTADEQYFGPGTRLTVT.

This clonotype was picked up one time. Relative to the germline gene, one junction end is altered; a read error may explain this. V gene TRBV29-1 combines with J gene TRBJ1-2; no firm D call. The CDR3 spans 12 residues. Germline V gene sequence: CDR1 SQVTM, CDR2 ANQGSEA. The DNA for the CDR3 is TGCAGCGTTGGTGGGGAGTATGGTGGCTACAGCTTC. Translating gives CSVGGEYGGYSF. The whole variable domain, remainder taken from reference TRBV29-1 and TRBJ1-2, is SAVISQKPSRDICQRGTSLTIQCQVDSQVTMMFWYRQQPGQSLTLIATANQGSEATYESGFVIDKFPISRPNLTFSTLTVSNMSPEDSSIYLCSVGGEYGGYSFGSGTRLTVV.